A single sample is the source of the 6 T cell receptor beta chains below, sequenced in a study of T cell responses to AZD1222 COVID-19 vaccine. Clones were sequenced by immunoSEQ multiplex PCR, and TCRdb holds only the in-frame ones, with some missing. The sample holds tens of thousands of clones, roughly 87% seen once. The sample here was peripheral blood, taken 28 days after the second AZD1222 dose. The receptor set was obtained from an adult who received the AZD1222 COVID-19 vaccine.

The chain links TRBV5-1 to TRBJ2-2; no definite D call. Trimming took off 0 bases at V and 1 base at J, with 4 bases between the two ends. The CDR3 runs to 14 residues. The germline gives CDR1 SGHRS, CDR2 YFSETQ. The CDR3 region has the DNA TGCGCCAGCAGCTTGGAACAGAACACCGGGGAGCTGTTTTTT. As protein: CASSLEQNTGELFF. Full variable domain (remainder filled in from reference TRBV5-1 and TRBJ2-2): KAGVTQTPRYLIKTRGQQVTLSCSPISGHRSVSWYQQTPGQGLQFLFEYFSETQRNKGNFPGRFSGRQFSNSRSEMNVSTLELGDSALYLCASSLEQNTGELFFGEGSRLTVL.

The chain is built from TRBV5-6 and TRBJ2-5, with TRBD2 matching 10 bases. The ends lost 4 bases at V and 4 bases at J; junction bases unmatched: 7. The CDR3 contains 15 residues. Per germline, CDR1 SGHDT and CDR2 YYEEEE. DNA of the CDR3: TGTGCCAGCAGCGACAGCGGGAGGGCTGGAGAGACCCAGTACTTC. Translating it yields CASSDSGRAGETQYF.

The chain uses TRBV7-2 and TRBJ2-5, with 9 bases identical to TRBD1. The germline V gene encodes CDR1 SGHTA and CDR2 FQGNSA. J lost 4 bases, V lost 6 bases, and 9 bases had no gene match. The CDR3 contains 15 residues. This chain's CDR3 is CASRLTGGGGETQYF. In DNA, the CDR3 is TGTGCCAGCAGACTAACAGGGGGCGGTGGAGAGACCCAGTACTTC.

A note on this clone: One junction end does not reproduce the germline sequence, and a read error may be involved. Other DNA sequences from this sample encode an identical CDR3 as well. The J gene is TRBJ1-1, the V gene TRBV12-5; possible D gene TRBD1, 6 bases. Germline V lookup: CDR1 LGHNT, CDR2 FRNRAP. This CDR3 region has 15 residues. This CDR3 is CASGLGAGVNTEAFF. The CDR3 nucleotides are TGTGCTAGTGGCTTGGGGGCAGGGGTGAACACTGAAGCTTTCTTT.

The chain has TRBV5-1 and TRBJ2-7; D is ambiguous. Trimming shortened V by 0 bases and J by 5 bases, and 9 bases separated the two germline ends. The length of the CDR3 is 13 residues. Germline CDR1 and CDR2: SGHRS and YFSETQ. CDR3 sequence reads: CASSLGSYDEQYF. DNA for the CDR3: TGCGCCAGCAGCTTGGGTTCGTACGACGAGCAGTACTTC. Complete variable domain (other parts from reference TRBV5-1 and TRBJ2-7): KAGVTQTPRYLIKTRGQQVTLSCSPISGHRSVSWYQQTPGQGLQFLFEYFSETQRNKGNFPGRFSGRQFSNSRSEMNVSTLELGDSALYLCASSLGSYDEQYFGPGTRLTVT.

The chain joins TRBV6-5 to TRBJ1-3; no firm D call. CDR3 length: 12 residues. V lost 8 bases and J 3 bases, leaving 8 bases between the germline ends. Germline loops: CDR1 MNHEY, CDR2 SVGAGI. DNA of the CDR3: TGTGCCAGCGAGGCTGATGGAAACACCATATATTTT. Translated: CASEADGNTIYF.